This T cell receptor (beta chain) was sequenced for a study of CD8 T cells in ankylosing spondylitis. General study points: Significant enrichment of disease-linked clones was reportedly seen in matched ankylosing spondylitis synovial fluid. In the blood and synovial fluid of reactive arthritis, some motif variants had been previously reported.

This CDR3 comprises 12 residues. Looked up from germline, CDR1 is SGHNT and CDR2 is YYREEE (reference sequence). Quantitative 5'-RACE with molecular barcodes generated TCR beta libraries. TCRdb reprocessed the 5' RACE reads with MiXCR, giving one entry per CDR3 protein. The sample shows tens of thousands of distinct CDR3 sequences, 5.3% of them seen only once. To note about this clonotype: Its antigen is not known. Sequence at one end of the junction differs from germline and may be a read error.

V and J are TRBV5-4 and TRBJ1-1, with D uncertain. Sequenced input: blood, either unsorted or a sorted T cell fraction (not recorded which). The TCR sequence derives from a male donor with ankylosing spondylitis or in good health (not recorded which). The chain's CDR3 is CASSSGPLTWHF. DNA for the CDR3: TGTGCCAGCAGCTCCGGGCCGCTCACCTGGCACTTT. The full variable domain, rest sourced from reference TRBV5-4 and TRBJ1-1, is ETGVTQSPTHLIKTRGQQVTLRCSSQSGHNTVSWYQQALGQGPQFIFQYYREEENGRGNFPPRFSGLQFPNYSSELNVNALELDDSALYLCASSSGPLTWHFGQGTRLTVV.